The 4 T cell receptor beta chains below were found in one sample sequenced in a study of T cell changes during pregnancy in multiple sclerosis. Sequenced by immunoSEQ multiplex PCR; TCRdb stores in-frame clones only, minus some. The table has about 38,000 clones, nearly 95% seen once. The input for sequencing was CD4+ T cells from peripheral blood mononuclear cells, taken after pregnancy. These receptors all come from a female donor in good health, enrolled as a control in a pregnancy study.

V and J are TRBV7-9 and TRBJ1-2; D possibly corresponds to TRBD1 (6 bases). The germline CDR1 and CDR2 sequences are SEHNR and FQNEAQ (reference sequence). The V gene lost 3 bases and the J gene lost 3 bases, with 8 bases spanning the gap. This CDR3 region has 13 residues. The CDR3 spells CASSFAGDYGYTF. The CDR3 bases are TGTGCCAGCAGCTTTGCAGGGGACTATGGCTACACCTTC.

DNA of the CDR3: TGTGCCAGCAGCCAAGACAGGGACTATGGCTACACCTTC. It yields the protein CASSQDRDYGYTF. The chain joins TRBV27 to TRBJ1-2; 7 bases are a match to TRBD1. The CDR3 runs to 13 residues. Germline values: CDR1 MNHEY, CDR2 SMNVEV (reference sequence). V was clipped by 6 bases and J by 3 bases; unmatched bases: 4.

The table lists this clone with a count of one. The chain has TRBV4-3 and TRBJ2-2; TRBD2 agrees at 8 bases. The germline V gene encodes CDR1 LGHNA and CDR2 YSLEER. This CDR3 is 15 amino acids long. V was clipped by 2 bases and J by 9 bases; unmatched bases: 8. CDR3: CASSQFGQRGRELFF. The CDR3 nucleotides are TGCGCCAGCAGCCAATTCGGTCAGCGGGGGCGGGAGCTGTTTTTT.

CDR3 in amino acids: CASSFNRGEQYF. The CDR3 bases are TGTGCCAGCAGCTTTAACAGGGGCGAGCAGTACTTC. The rearrangement links TRBV5-6 to TRBJ2-7; 7 bases are shared with TRBD1. Germline V gene lookup returns CDR1 SGHDT and CDR2 YYEEEE. The CDR3 has 12 residues. V trimming: 2 bases; J trimming: 6 bases; junction bases outside the gene matches: 2. The full variable domain, in which reference TRBV5-6 and TRBJ2-7 provide the parts outside the CDR3, is DAGVTQSPTHLIKTRGQQVTLRCSPKSGHDTVSWYQQALGQGPQFIFQYYEEEERQRGNFPDRFSGHQFPNYSSELNVNALLLGDSALYLCASSFNRGEQYFGPGTRLTVT.